This TCR beta chain stems from a study of cytomegalovirus exposure and HLA in healthy donors. This clone was counted once. The PCR contained 60 Vbeta and 13 Jbeta primers. Profiled with immunoSEQ multiplex PCR; TCRdb holds only in-frame clones, not every one. The sample holds around 90,000 clones; around three quarters are singletons and the top ten take around 3.5%. Trimming removed 0 bases from V and 3 bases from J, with 8 bases in between. Per germline, CDR1 LGHNT and CDR2 FRNRAP. This CDR3 has 14 residues. The clonotype comes from a male donor in good health and CMV-seropositive. This chain connects TRBV12-5 to TRBJ1-1; no firm D call. The sequencing input was PBMCs. CDR3: CASGLVPGDTEAFF. The CDR3 DNA sequence: TGTGCTAGTGGTTTGGTACCGGGAGACACTGAAGCTTTCTTT.